This T cell receptor (beta chain) was obtained from a study of cytomegalovirus exposure and HLA in healthy donors. About the research overall: About 85 million unique TCR sequences came from HLA-typed donors in an early release.

Researchers ran the PCR with 60 Vbeta and 13 Jbeta primers. Sequencing used immunoSEQ multiplex PCR; TCRdb keeps in-frame clones, though not all of them. The sample has approximately 130,000 clones, 75% to 90% seen once. Healthy bone marrow donors formed the donor group. Study observations and caveats: An analysis done earlier found most TCR beta V segments productive about 90% or about 30% of the time.

This clone was seen a single time. Its antigen is still unknown. The sequenced sample was PBMCs. The source of this sequence is a man aged 35 to 55 in good health and CMV-seronegative.

This CDR3 reads CASRPDRPRHDEQFF. The CDR3 coding sequence is TGTGCCAGCAGGCCAGACAGGCCCAGACACGATGAGCAGTTCTTC. The chain employs TRBV28 and TRBJ2-1, with D perhaps TRBD1 (6 bases). Germline values: CDR1 MDHEN, CDR2 SYDVKM. This CDR3 is built from 15 residues. V lost 6 bases and J lost 8, with 20 bases in between.